What follows is one T cell receptor (beta chain) and its context. This entry belongs to a study of T cell responses to AZD1222 COVID-19 vaccine. Sequencing was performed with immunoSEQ multiplex PCR; in TCRdb, only in-frame clones are kept and a portion is missing. The sample has around 200,000 clones, roughly 93% seen once. CDR3 length equals 16 residues. The germline CDR1 and CDR2 sequences are LGHDT and YNNKEL (reference sequence). V lost 1 base and J lost 0, with 10 bases in between. The origin of this receptor is an adult in good health. The sample here was peripheral blood, taken on day 0 of AZD1222 vaccination. The chain uses TRBV3-1 (or the pseudogene TRBV3-2) and TRBJ1-3, with D possibly matching TRBD1 (5 bases). The CDR3 is CASSQGGDTSGNTIYF. The CDR3, as DNA: TGTGCCAGCAGCCAAGGAGGGGATACCTCTGGAAACACCATATATTTT.